Listed below are T cell receptor beta chains from one sample, sequenced in a study of OX40 agonist ivuxolimab in advanced cancers. Using immunoSEQ multiplex PCR, the repertoire was profiled, and TCRdb retains in-frame clones only, with some absent. The table shows some 8,000 clones, with around 75% occurring only once. Material: CD4+ or CD8+ T cells sorted from blood, obtained in a trial of the OX40 agonist ivuxolimab. Receptors were obtained from an adult with an advanced solid tumor such as melanoma, head and neck, liver or kidney cancer. Both conserved end residues are part of each CDR3. The D gene is left open where the match is weak. Some rows mark clone size as missing; the rest say once, few, many or name a class of expanded clone.

-	TRBV9	TRBJ2-7	-	CASSEGVLTTGEQYF	TGTGCCAGCAGCGAGGGAGTTCTTACCACTGGCGAGCAGTACTTC
TRBD2	TRBV2	TRBJ2-7	-	CAGYGTGGYEQYF	TGTGCCGGATACGGGACGGGAGGCTACGAGCAGTACTTC
-	TRBV14	TRBJ2-7	-	CASSHLPGVEDEQYF	TGTGCCAGCAGCCACCTACCCGGGGTTGAAGACGAGCAGTACTTC
-	TRBV30	TRBJ2-5	few	CAWSTLWQGGQETQYF	TGTGCCTGGAGTACATTATGGCAGGGGGGACAAGAGACCCAGTACTTC
TRBD1	TRBV27	TRBJ1-1	-	CASSLYGQVGEAFF	TGTGCCAGCAGTTTGTACGGACAGGTGGGTGAAGCTTTCTTT
-	TRBV18	TRBJ2-1	-	CASSSGSPLGNEQFF	TGTGCCAGCTCATCGGGGAGCCCTCTCGGCAATGAGCAGTTCTTC
TRBD1	TRBV11-2	TRBJ2-7	-	CASSLGDSASYEQYF	TGTGCCAGCAGCTTAGGGGACAGCGCATCCTACGAGCAGTACTTC
TRBD2	TRBV7-9	TRBJ2-3	-	CASIGGEITDTQYF	TGTGCCAGCATCGGGGGGGAGATCACAGATACGCAGTATTTT
-	TRBV19	TRBJ1-6	-	CASSVGQLNNSPLHF	TGTGCCAGTAGTGTCGGACAGTTGAATAATTCACCCCTCCACTTT
-	TRBV4-1	TRBJ2-3	-	CASSQDRGSTDTQYF	TGCGCCAGCAGCCAAGATCGGGGTTCCACAGATACGCAGTATTTT
-	TRBV9	TRBJ1-5	-	CASSPQGLGDQPQHF	TGTGCCAGCAGCCCTCAGGGCTTGGGCGATCAGCCCCAGCATTTT
-	TRBV15	TRBJ2-7	few	CATSWDKSYEQYF	TGTGCCACCAGCTGGGACAAGTCCTACGAGCAGTACTTC
TRBD2	TRBV6-4	TRBJ2-3	-	CASSSSGGADTQYF	TGTGCCAGCAGTTCCTCGGGGGGGGCAGATACGCAGTATTTT
TRBD1	TRBV5-1	TRBJ1-1	few	CASSLGQGRTEAFF	TGCGCCAGCAGTTTGGGACAGGGGAGGACTGAAGCTTTCTTT
TRBD1	TRBV4-1	TRBJ2-3	-	CASSGQGNLDTQYF	TGCGCCAGCAGCGGACAGGGGAACTTAGATACGCAGTATTTT
-	TRBV4-3	TRBJ1-1	-	CASSQEGAYTEAFF	TGCGCCAGCAGCCAAGAGGGGGCCTACACTGAAGCTTTCTTT
-	TRBV7-9	TRBJ2-5	-	CASSSFRSLPQETQYF	TGTGCCAGCAGTTCGTTTCGTAGTCTCCCTCAAGAGACCCAGTACTTC
-	TRBV4-1	TRBJ1-1	-	CASSQHLLGGGGTEAFF	TGCGCCAGCAGCCAACACCTACTCGGGGGAGGGGGTACTGAAGCTTTCTTT
-	TRBV29-1	TRBJ1-2	once	CSVADYGYTF	TGCAGCGTTGCAGACTATGGCTACACCTTC
TRBD1	TRBV9	TRBJ1-1	-	CASSPLSLGTGTPNTEAFF	TGTGCCAGCAGCCCCCTATCCCTCGGGACAGGAACACCTAACACTGAAGCTTTCTTT
-	TRBV25-1	TRBJ2-5	-	CASSDSETQYF	TGTGCCAGCAGTGATAGTGAGACCCAGTACTTC
-	TRBV9	TRBJ2-1	-	CASSVDNPDYNEQFF	TGTGCCAGCAGCGTAGATAATCCCGACTACAATGAGCAGTTCTTC
-	TRBV27	TRBJ1-2	-	CASSFSTDSYGYTF	TGTGCCAGCAGTTTCTCCACGGACAGTTATGGCTACACCTTC
-	TRBV5-4	TRBJ2-7	-	CASSFMGASYEQYF	TGTGCCAGCAGCTTTATGGGGGCTTCCTACGAGCAGTACTTC
TRBD1	TRBV19	TRBJ2-7	once	CATNHPGTGFYEQYF	TGTGCCACCAACCACCCGGGGACAGGGTTTTACGAGCAGTACTTC
-	TRBV5-4	TRBJ2-3	-	CASSLLEYNTDTQYF	TGTGCCAGCAGCCTCCTGGAATACAATACAGATACGCAGTATTTT
-	TRBV19	TRBJ2-3	-	CASKTLGTDTQYF	TGTGCCAGTAAGACACTTGGCACAGATACGCAGTATTTT
TRBD1	TRBV5-1	TRBJ2-7	-	CASSSTGGAGEQYF	TGCGCCAGCAGCTCAACAGGGGGCGCGGGGGAGCAGTACTTC
-	TRBV7-9	TRBJ1-4	-	CASSLWENRANEKLFF	TGTGCCAGCAGCTTATGGGAGAACAGGGCTAATGAAAAACTGTTTTTT
-	TRBV7-9	TRBJ1-1	medium-sized	CASRPTGLTEAFF	TGTGCCAGCAGGCCTACAGGGTTGACTGAAGCTTTCTTT
TRBD1	TRBV7-6	TRBJ2-7	-	CASSPGQATYEQYF	TGTGCCAGCAGCCCCGGACAGGCGACTTACGAGCAGTACTTC
-	TRBV7-3	TRBJ1-2	-	CASSFHQSGDYGYTF	TGTGCCAGCAGCTTCCACCAGTCGGGAGACTATGGCTACACCTTC
TRBD2	TRBV2	TRBJ2-5	-	CASRETSGPQETQYF	TGTGCCAGCAGGGAGACTAGCGGGCCCCAAGAGACCCAGTACTTC
-	TRBV9	TRBJ1-4	-	CASSVEFVRQLNEKLFF	TGTGCCAGCAGCGTCGAGTTTGTCCGACAGCTTAATGAAAAACTGTTTTTT
-	TRBV7-8	TRBJ2-1	-	CASSYPGTFPFSSYNEQFF	TGTGCCAGCAGTTACCCCGGGACTTTTCCTTTTAGCTCCTACAATGAGCAGTTCTTC
TRBD1	TRBV9	TRBJ2-7	few	CASSQGSYEQYF	TGTGCCAGCTCACAGGGGTCCTACGAGCAGTACTTC
-	TRBV7-3	TRBJ1-1	once	CASSPYGEAEAFF	TGTGCCAGCAGCCCATATGGCGAGGCTGAAGCTTTCTTT